This T cell receptor (beta chain) was retrieved from a study of blood T cell repertoires in COVID-19. Measured with immunoSEQ multiplex PCR; TCRdb has only the in-frame clones, and not every one. The sample has a few hundred thousand clones, 85% seen once. This clone was detected once. Germline values: CDR1 SQVTM, CDR2 ANQGSEA. This CDR3 is 14 amino acids long. The J segment lost 0 bases and the V segment lost 5 bases, leaving 2 bases of the junction unmatched. Cohort 3 donors were reported recovered after two negative PCRs, clearance, or symptom resolution. The sequenced sample was PBMCs or T cells enriched from blood (not recorded which). This sequence was found in a woman in her 50s who had recovered from COVID-19. The V gene is TRBV29-1, the J gene TRBJ2-1, with 9 bases fitting TRBD2. The chain's CDR3 is CSVISGSSYNEQFF. The CDR3, as DNA: TGCAGCGTTATTAGCGGGAGCTCCTACAATGAGCAGTTCTTC.